The 30 T cell receptor beta chains listed next were all sequenced from one sample in a study of blood T cell repertoires in COVID-19. Produced via immunoSEQ multiplex PCR; TCRdb's table is partial and in-frame only. Among approximately 260,000 clones listed, around 84% were seen once. The source material was PBMCs or T cells enriched from blood (not recorded which). The receptors were gathered from a man aged 25-40 years with acute COVID-19.

The V and J genes are TRBV28 and TRBJ2-3; tentatively, D is TRBD2 (5 bases). This CDR3 spans 11 amino acids. The germline CDR1 and CDR2 sequences are MDHEN and SYDVKM. V gave up 4 bases and J gave up 14 bases, with 13 bases separating them. CDR3 in DNA: TGTGCCAGCAGTTCACCGCCGGGAAGGTATTTT. It translates to CASSSPPGRYF.

This clone has a single count. The CDR3 protein is CASSPRPGQVAQGNIQYF. The CDR3 DNA reads TGTGCCAGCAGCCCCCGACCGGGACAGGTGGCCCAGGGGAACATTCAGTACTTC. This chain connects TRBV9 to TRBJ2-4, with 8 positions matching TRBD1. The ends lost 4 bases at V and 7 bases at J; junction bases unmatched: 19. Germline loops: CDR1 SGDLS, CDR2 YYNGEE. The CDR3 totals 18 residues.

The V gene is TRBV5-4, the J gene TRBJ1-6; 9 nucleotides align to TRBD1. Looked up from germline, CDR1 is SGHNT and CDR2 is YYREEE (reference sequence). V was clipped by 4 bases and J by 9 bases; unmatched bases: 8. CDR3 length equals 15 residues. The CDR3 is CASSPRGQGISPLHF. DNA for the CDR3: TGTGCCAGCAGCCCCCGGGGACAGGGTATTTCACCCCTCCACTTT.

The chain has TRBV6-5 and TRBJ1-4; TRBD1 aligns across 7 bases. J lost 7 bases, V lost 0 bases, and 8 bases had no gene match. CDR1 is MNHEY, CDR2 SVGAGI, per germline. This CDR3 contains 16 residues. The CDR3 DNA sequence: TGTGCCAGCAGTTACTCGATAGTCCGGACAGGTGAAAAACTGTTTTTT. As protein: CASSYSIVRTGEKLFF.

Concerning this clone: Other DNA sequences from this sample encode an identical CDR3 as well. V is TRBV18 and J is TRBJ1-3; D gene ambiguous. V was trimmed by 6 bases and J by 1 base, leaving 7 bases between them. This CDR3 has 13 residues. The germline CDR1 and CDR2 sequences are KGHSH and LQKENI. CDR3 sequence (DNA): TGTGCCAGCTCGCCGGGATCTGGAAACACCATATATTTT. Its protein product is CASSPGSGNTIYF.

The chain joins TRBV28 to TRBJ2-1, with D uncertain. Between the trimmed V and J ends, which lost 6 bases and 15 bases, there was a span of 15 bases. Germline V CDR1 and CDR2: MDHEN, SYDVKM. The CDR3 is 11 amino acids. The DNA for the CDR3 is TGTGCCAGCAGCGATCCGGTTAAGTGGTTCTTC. The encoded protein is CASSDPVKWFF.

This clone was found a few times. For the CDR3, the DNA is TGTGCTAGTGGCCACAACCTGAACACTGAAGCTTTCTTT. Encoded protein: CASGHNLNTEAFF. V usage is TRBV12-5 and J usage is TRBJ1-1; D is unclear. Germline lookup yields CDR1 LGHNT and CDR2 FRNRAP. Trimming removed 6 bases from V and 0 bases from J, with 8 bases in between. This CDR3 region has 13 residues. The complete variable domain, with remaining parts taken from reference TRBV12-5 and TRBJ1-1, reads DARVTQTPRHKVTEMGQEVTMRCQPILGHNTVFWYRQTMMQGLELLAYFRNRAPLDDSGMPKDRFSAEMPDATLATLKIQPSEPRDSAVYFCASGHNLNTEAFFGQGTRLTVV.

This clone came up many times. CDR3 loop: CASSPLRDSNQPQHF. The CDR3 DNA reads as TGTGCCAGTAGCCCCCTTCGGGATAGCAATCAGCCCCAGCATTTT. The chain recombines TRBV19 with TRBJ1-5, with D unclear. Per germline, CDR1 LNHDA and CDR2 SQIVND (reference sequence). V lost 6 bases, J lost 0 bases, and 12 bases lay in between. The CDR3 spans 15 residues. The whole variable domain, remainder taken from reference TRBV19 and TRBJ1-5, is DGGITQSPKYLFRKEGQNVTLSCEQNLNHDAMYWYRQDPGQGLRLIYYSQIVNDFQKGDIAEGYSVSREKKESFPLTVTSAQKNPTAFYLCASSPLRDSNQPQHFGDGTRLSIL.

The rearrangement links TRBV28 to TRBJ1-5; D gene ambiguous. V was clipped by 2 bases and J by 3 bases, with 14 bases between them. CDR1 MDHEN and CDR2 SYDVKM come from the germline V gene. This CDR3 is 16 amino acids long. The CDR3 DNA is TGTGCCAGCAGTTTACATCCCGCAGGCTTCAATCAGCCCCAGCATTTT. Protein sequence: CASSLHPAGFNQPQHF.

Of note for this clone: The junction departs from the called germline gene at one end, perhaps through a read error. The chain combines TRBV19 with TRBJ1-3; 7 nucleotides line up with TRBD1. The CDR3 loop spans 14 amino acids. CDR1 is LNHDA, CDR2 SQIVND, per germline (reference sequence). CDR3 residues: CASSVDRVGGTIYF. The CDR3 DNA follows: TGTGCCAGTAGTGTAGACAGGGTCGGCGGCACCATATATTTT.

The V gene is TRBV5-6, the J gene TRBJ2-1, with D possibly TRBD2 on 6 matching bases. There are 16 residues in the CDR3. Germline CDR1 is SGHDT and CDR2 is YYEEEE. Trimming stripped 3 bases from V and 4 bases from J, with 17 bases between. CDR3 DNA sequence: TGTGCCAGCAGCTCGCGACTAGGACCTTCTTACAATGAGCAGTTCTTC. It encodes CASSSRLGPSYNEQFF.

This clone appeared a single time. The V call is TRBV6-1, the J call TRBJ2-1; 11 positions match TRBD2. Trimming removed 2 bases from V and 7 bases from J; junction bases left unmatched: 4. The CDR3 loop spans 15 amino acids. Germline loops: CDR1 MNHNS, CDR2 SASEGT. This CDR3 reads CASSEIAGGPNEQFF. CDR3 sequence (DNA): TGTGCCAGCAGTGAAATAGCGGGAGGGCCTAATGAGCAGTTCTTC.

The table lists this clone with a count of one. This chain links TRBV13 with TRBJ1-1; D call uncertain. CDR1 and CDR2 (germline): PRHDT, FYEKMQ (reference sequence). V shed 0 bases and J shed 10 bases, with 12 bases lying between them. This CDR3 spans 13 amino acids. The CDR3: CASSLGRGGRAFF. CDR3 nucleotide sequence: TGTGCCAGCAGCTTAGGGCGGGGTGGGCGAGCTTTCTTT.

The gene calls are TRBV5-1 and TRBJ2-7, with unresolved D. The CDR3 is made up of 13 amino acids. V was cut by 2 bases and J by 3 bases, with 9 bases left in between. Germline V gene data show CDR1 as SGHRS and CDR2 as YFSETQ. Here the CDR3 reads CASSFGPHYEQYV. The DNA for the CDR3 is TGCGCCAGCAGCTTTGGGCCGCACTACGAGCAGTACGTC.

The chain links TRBV29-1 to TRBJ2-1; no reliable D call. There are 13 residues in the CDR3. Germline values: CDR1 SQVTM, CDR2 ANQGSEA. Trimming left V 4 bases short and J 9 bases short, with 16 bases between. Here the CDR3 reads CSVALRVSSEQFF. The DNA for the CDR3 is TGCAGCGTTGCATTACGGGTCTCGAGTGAGCAGTTCTTC.

Remarks on this clone: Distinct nucleotide sequences in the sample also encode this CDR3. The chain recombines TRBV9 with TRBJ1-2, with 8 bases fitting TRBD1. The junction had 1 base not matched to a gene; V was cut back by 1 base and J by 2 bases. The CDR3 is 14 residues long. Germline-derived CDR1 and CDR2 are SGDLS and YYNGEE. The CDR3 spells CASSVPGGNYGYTF. For the CDR3, the DNA is TGTGCCAGCAGCGTACCAGGGGGCAACTATGGCTACACCTTC.

This clone has a single count. The rearrangement links TRBV6-4 to TRBJ2-3, with D unresolved. CDR1 MRHNA and CDR2 SNTAGT come from the germline V gene. The V end lost 0 bases, the J end lost 1 base, and 8 bases lay between the germline ends. CDR3 length equals 15 residues. This CDR3 is CASSDSALRTDTQYF. Here the CDR3 DNA reads TGTGCCAGCAGTGACTCGGCCTTGCGCACAGATACGCAGTATTTT.

The rearrangement joins TRBV7-8 to TRBJ2-1; 8 nucleotides align to TRBD2. Losses at the gene ends were 1 base for V and 7 bases for J; bases not matched to a gene: 3. Germline lookup yields CDR1 SGHVS and CDR2 FQNEAQ. The CDR3 has 14 amino acids. CDR3 nucleotide sequence: TGTGCCAGCAGCTTAGAGGGACTAGGAAATGAGCAGTTCTTC. Translated: CASSLEGLGNEQFF.

The V gene is TRBV4-2, the J gene TRBJ2-1; TRBD1 agrees at 9 bases. V shed 3 bases, J shed 9 bases, and the junction held 12 bases outside the gene matches. Germline V lookup: CDR1 LGHNA, CDR2 YNFKEQ. The length of the CDR3 is 16 residues. CDR3 nucleotides: TGTGCCAGCAGCCACATCAGGACAGGGGTTTCGAGTGAGCAGTTCTTC. Encoded protein: CASSHIRTGVSSEQFF.

The gene calls are TRBV3-1 (or the pseudogene TRBV3-2) and TRBJ2-1; maybe TRBD1 (5 bases). The CDR3 contains 15 residues. V was cut by 4 bases and J by 5 bases, with 15 bases left in between. Per the germline V gene, CDR1 is LGHDT and CDR2 is YNNKEL (reference sequence). The DNA for the CDR3 is TGTGCCAGCAGCCTAGGTAATCTGGGGCACAATGAGCAGTTCTTC. Translating it yields CASSLGNLGHNEQFF.

This sequence joins TRBV18 and TRBJ2-7, with D unclear. Germline CDR1 is KGHSH and CDR2 is LQKENI. With 7 bases removed from V and 9 bases from J, the gap between germline ends came to 13 bases. This CDR3 contains 11 residues. In nucleotides, the CDR3 is TGTGCCAGCTTATCCCAGTGGGCGCAGTACGTC. Its protein is CASLSQWAQYV.

The V call is TRBV7-2, the J call TRBJ2-1; 8 nucleotides match TRBD2. J gave up 6 bases and V 4 bases, and 11 bases lay outside the gene matches. The CDR3 is made up of 16 amino acids. The V gene's germline CDR1 is SGHTA and CDR2 FQGNSA. CDR3 protein: CASSSGGGRVGNEQFF. CDR3 DNA sequence: TGTGCCAGCAGCTCGGGGGGGGGCCGTGTCGGCAATGAGCAGTTCTTC.

The J gene is TRBJ2-3, the V gene TRBV11-2, with D possibly TRBD2 on 5 matching bases. The CDR3 sequence is 15 residues long. Trimming took off 6 bases at V and 2 bases at J, with 15 bases between the two ends. Germline CDR1 and CDR2: SGHAT and FQNNGV. Here the CDR3 reads CASSYDWTDTDTQYF. CDR3 sequence (DNA): TGTGCCAGCAGTTACGACTGGACTGACACAGATACGCAGTATTTT.

This clone was detected a few times. The chain combines TRBV2 with TRBJ2-2; 11 bases match TRBD2. V dropped 6 bases and J dropped 3; count of bases not matched to a gene: 6. The CDR3 sequence is 16 residues long. Germline CDR1 is SNHLY and CDR2 is FYNNEI. CDR3 protein: CASSQLAGAYTGELFF. The CDR3 coding sequence is TGTGCCAGCAGCCAACTAGCGGGGGCCTACACCGGGGAGCTGTTTTTT.

V usage is TRBV9 and J usage is TRBJ1-2; 12 nucleotides line up with TRBD1. The CDR3 length is 18 residues. CDR1 and CDR2 from the germline V gene are SGDLS and YYNGEE. Trimming at V came to 0 bases and at J to 3 bases, leaving 9 bases not matched to a gene. The CDR3 sequence: CASSVAGGDRGRYYGYTF. The CDR3 DNA follows: TGTGCCAGCAGCGTAGCGGGCGGGGACAGGGGGCGCTACTATGGCTACACCTTC.

The J gene is TRBJ1-6, the V gene TRBV12-2; whether TRBD1, the table's D call, matches the DNA was not checked. TRBV12-2 is assigned pseudogene status. This CDR3 is built from 17 residues. The chain's CDR3 is CASRLGGTGGHNSPLHF. For the CDR3, the DNA is TGTGCAAGTCGCTTAGGGGGGACAGGGGGCCATAATTCACCCCTCCACTTT.

The chain carries TRBV2 and TRBJ1-1; D remains ambiguous. CDR1 is SNHLY and CDR2 is FYNNEI in the germline V gene. The V and J ends lost 5 bases and 2 bases respectively, with 15 bases between them. This CDR3 comprises 15 residues. DNA for the CDR3: TGTGCCAGCAGTTTAAACGGGGTGAGAAACACTGAAGCTTTCTTT. This codes for CASSLNGVRNTEAFF. The whole variable domain, remainder taken from reference TRBV2 and TRBJ1-1, is EPEVTQTPSHQVTQMGQEVILRCVPISNHLYFYWYRQILGQKVEFLVSFYNNEISEKSEIFDDQFSVERPDGSNFTLKIRSTKLEDSAMYFCASSLNGVRNTEAFFGQGTRLTVV.

The CDR3 region is CASSRGGLTEAFF. Written as DNA, the CDR3 is TGTGCCAGCTCTCGGGGGGGGCTAACTGAAGCTTTCTTT. The gene calls are TRBV6-5 and TRBJ1-1; TRBD1 is a possible D gene (6 bases). Germline assignment: CDR1 MNHEY and CDR2 SVGAGI. The CDR3 extends over 13 amino acids. Trimming removed 8 bases from V and 5 bases from J, with 15 bases in between.

The V and J genes are TRBV5-1 and TRBJ2-2; 7 bases map to TRBD1. Germline-derived CDR1 and CDR2 are SGHRS and YFSETQ. Trimming removed 2 bases from V and 3 bases from J; junction bases left unmatched: 4. The CDR3 sequence is 15 residues long. The CDR3 nucleotides are TGCGCCAGCAGCTTTCGACAGGGCGACACCGGGGAGCTGTTTTTT. Translation gives CASSFRQGDTGELFF. Variable domain in full (rest from reference TRBV5-1 and TRBJ2-2): KAGVTQTPRYLIKTRGQQVTLSCSPISGHRSVSWYQQTPGQGLQFLFEYFSETQRNKGNFPGRFSGRQFSNSRSEMNVSTLELGDSALYLCASSFRQGDTGELFFGEGSRLTVL.

The chain combines TRBV24-1 with TRBJ1-1; D perhaps matches TRBD1 (5 bases). Germline CDR1 and CDR2: KGHDR and SFDVKD. The ends were cut back, 9 bases at V and 1 base at J, with 8 bases in the middle. The CDR3 loop spans 12 amino acids. The CDR3 here is CATSGQNTEAFF. In nucleotides, the CDR3 is TGTGCCACCTCTGGACAGAACACTGAAGCTTTCTTT.